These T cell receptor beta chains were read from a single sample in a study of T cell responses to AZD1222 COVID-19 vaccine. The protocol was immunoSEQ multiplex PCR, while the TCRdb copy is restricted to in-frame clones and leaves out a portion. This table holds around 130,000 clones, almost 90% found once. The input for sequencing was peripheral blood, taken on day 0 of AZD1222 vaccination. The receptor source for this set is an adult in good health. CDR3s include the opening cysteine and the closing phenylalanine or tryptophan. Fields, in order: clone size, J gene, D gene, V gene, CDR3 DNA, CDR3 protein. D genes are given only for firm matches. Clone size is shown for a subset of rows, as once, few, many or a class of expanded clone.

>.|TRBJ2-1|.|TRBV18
TGTGCCAGCTCACCACCAACCGTCCAGGGTGAAGAGCAGTTCTTC
CASSPPTVQGEEQFF
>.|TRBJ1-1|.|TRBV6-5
TGTGCCAGCAGACCCGGTGGTAACACTGAAGCTTTCTTT
CASRPGGNTEAFF
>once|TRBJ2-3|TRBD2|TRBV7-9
TGTGCCAGCAGCCAGCTTCTAGCGGGAGTGGGCACAGATACGCAGTATTTT
CASSQLLAGVGTDTQYF
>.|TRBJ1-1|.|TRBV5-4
TGTGCCAGCAGCTTGGAGGGTGGGGGTCGCACTGAAGCTTTCTTT
CASSLEGGGRTEAFF
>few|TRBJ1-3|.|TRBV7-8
TGTGCCAGCAGCTTAGGCGCGGTCTCTGGAAACACCATATATTTT
CASSLGAVSGNTIYF
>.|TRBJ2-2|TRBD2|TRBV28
TGTGCCAGCAGTGCTAGCGGGAGGGTCACCGGGGAGCTGTTTTTT
CASSASGRVTGELFF
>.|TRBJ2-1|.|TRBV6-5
TGTGCCAGCAGTTCCATAGGGGACGTCTCCTACAATGAGCAGTTCTTC
CASSSIGDVSYNEQFF
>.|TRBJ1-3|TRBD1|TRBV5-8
TGTGCCAGCAGTCTGGGACAGAGCTCTGGAAACACCATATATTTT
CASSLGQSSGNTIYF
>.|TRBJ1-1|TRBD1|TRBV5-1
TGCGCCAGCAGCCTGCAGACAGGGGATTATCACACTGAAGCTTTCTTT
CASSLQTGDYHTEAFF
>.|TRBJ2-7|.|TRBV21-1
TGTGCCAGCAGCTTCCAAGGGAACTTCCCATACGAGCAGTACTTC
CASSFQGNFPYEQYF
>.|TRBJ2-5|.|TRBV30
TGTGCCTGGAGTGTCGAGGGTTGGGAAGAGACCCAGTACTTC
CAWSVEGWEETQYF
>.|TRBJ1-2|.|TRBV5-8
TGTGCCAGCAGCTCGGGACCGCTCTGGAGTGGCTACACCTTC
CASSSGPLWSGYTF
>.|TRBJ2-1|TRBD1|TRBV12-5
TGTGCTAGTGGTCCGGGACAGGGGGATAAGCAGTTCTTC
CASGPGQGDKQFF
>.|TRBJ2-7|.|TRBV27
TGTGCCAGCAGTGAAGGACTTTCCTACGAGCAGTACTTC
CASSEGLSYEQYF
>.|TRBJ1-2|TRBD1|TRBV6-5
TGTGCCAGCAGCCAGACAGGGGGGGACTATGGCTACACCTTC
CASSQTGGDYGYTF
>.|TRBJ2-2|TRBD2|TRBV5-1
TGCGCCAGCAGCTTGAATAGCGGGAGTGCGAACACCGGGGAGCTGTTTTTT
CASSLNSGSANTGELFF
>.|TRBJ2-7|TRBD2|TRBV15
TGTGCCACCAGCTCCGGGACTAGCGGCTACGAGCAGTACTTC
CATSSGTSGYEQYF
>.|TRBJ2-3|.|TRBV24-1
TGTGCCACCAGTGCTGTGGACACAGATACGCAGTATTTT
CATSAVDTDTQYF
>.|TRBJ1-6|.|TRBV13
TGTGCCAGCAGCTCCCCCGGGACGGATAATTCACCCCTCCACTTT
CASSSPGTDNSPLHF
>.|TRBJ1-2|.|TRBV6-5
TGTGCCAGCACTCCCGGGTGGAACTATGGCTACACCTTC
CASTPGWNYGYTF
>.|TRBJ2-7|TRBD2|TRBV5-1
TGCGCCAGCAAGCGGGAGGGCCCCTACGAGCAGTACTTC
CASKREGPYEQYF
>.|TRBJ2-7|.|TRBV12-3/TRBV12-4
TGTGCCAGCAGCAATACAGGGAAGCAGTACTTC
CASSNTGKQYF